The 11 T cell receptor beta chains reported below all come from one sample, sequenced in a study of CD4 T cell repertoires in COVID-19. The repertoire was sequenced with immunoSEQ multiplex PCR; TCRdb's copy has only in-frame clones and lacks some. This sample yields about 75,000 clones, of which 83% are seen a single time; 0.5% to 0.6% belongs to the top ten. Sequencing used CD4+ T cells from peripheral blood, obtained after recovery from COVID-19. The receptor source for this set is a human donor who had COVID-19.

The chain carries TRBV5-1 and TRBJ2-2, with 11 bases identical to TRBD1. Germline V lookup: CDR1 SGHRS, CDR2 YFSETQ. The J segment lost 1 base and the V segment lost 1 base, leaving 3 bases of the junction unmatched. This CDR3 has 17 amino acids. The CDR3 sequence is CASSLSGTGGNTGELFF. CDR3 in DNA: TGCGCCAGCAGCTTGTCCGGGACAGGGGGGAACACCGGGGAGCTGTTTTTT.

The CDR3 nucleotides read TGTGCCAGTAGTCCGTTGGACTCCGGACTAGCGGGAAGTACGCAGTATTTT. Translated, it gives CASSPLDSGLAGSTQYF. The chain recombines TRBV19 with TRBJ2-3; 12 bases agree with TRBD2. CDR1 and CDR2 from the germline V gene are LNHDA and SQIVND (reference sequence). The CDR3 consists of 17 residues. Unmatched junction bases numbered 14, after V lost 5 bases and J lost 8 bases.

J is TRBJ2-1 and V is TRBV7-2, with TRBD2 matching over 8 bases. The CDR3 is 18 amino acids. V gave up 1 base and J gave up 0 bases; unmatched junction bases: 8. Germline V lookup: CDR1 SGHTA, CDR2 FQGNSA. CDR3 in amino acids: CASSLVSSGLSSYNEQFF. The CDR3 coding sequence is TGTGCCAGCAGCTTAGTTTCTAGCGGGCTGAGCTCCTACAATGAGCAGTTCTTC.

V and J are TRBV20-1 and TRBJ2-7, with 12 bases aligning to TRBD2. CDR1 and CDR2 (germline): DFQATT, SNEGSKA (reference sequence). This CDR3 region has 14 residues. J gave up 3 bases and V 6 bases, and 6 bases lay outside the gene matches. DNA of the CDR3: TGCAGTGCAAGTACTAGCGGGGGGTTCTACGAGCAGTACTTC. It encodes CSASTSGGFYEQYF.

The V and J genes are TRBV27 and TRBJ1-4; TRBD1 might be the D (6 bases). Germline V gene sequence: CDR1 MNHEY, CDR2 SMNVEV (reference sequence). The CDR3 is 18 residues long. V dropped 3 bases and J dropped 3 bases, with 20 bases sitting between them. CDR3 DNA: TGTGCCAGCAGTTTTAAGGCCTATGTGGGGGCTGCTAATGAAAAACTGTTTTTT. Protein: CASSFKAYVGAANEKLFF.

The chain has TRBV7-2 and TRBJ1-1; D remains ambiguous. V shed 0 bases and J shed 0 bases, with 11 bases lying between them. Germline CDR1 and CDR2: SGHTA and FQGNSA. This CDR3 spans 16 amino acids. CDR3 loop: CASSLANRLLNTEAFF. In DNA, the CDR3 is TGTGCCAGCAGCTTAGCGAATCGGTTACTGAACACTGAAGCTTTCTTT.

The V gene is TRBV3-1 (or the pseudogene TRBV3-2), the J gene TRBJ2-7, with D hard to call. Germline-derived CDR1 and CDR2 are LGHDT and YNNKEL (reference sequence). This CDR3 contains 14 residues. V was cut by 1 base and J by 0 bases, with 7 bases left in between. Here the CDR3 reads CASSQVVSSYEQYF. DNA for the CDR3: TGTGCCAGCAGCCAAGTTGTCAGCTCCTACGAGCAGTACTTC.

The V and J genes are TRBV5-6 and TRBJ1-2; TRBD1 agrees at 9 bases. The V gene end was trimmed by 4 bases and the J gene end by 7 bases; junction bases not matched to a gene: 5. CDR1 SGHDT and CDR2 YYEEEE come from the germline V gene. The CDR3 contains 13 residues. CDR3: CASSQQGAGGYTF. The CDR3 DNA follows: TGTGCCAGCAGCCAACAGGGGGCGGGTGGCTACACCTTC.

The CDR3 sequence is CASGRGVNMGEAFF. The CDR3 DNA follows: TGTGCCAGCGGCAGGGGGGTCAATATGGGTGAAGCTTTCTTT. This chain links TRBV6-5 with TRBJ1-1, with 7 bases identical to TRBD1. The germline gives CDR1 MNHEY, CDR2 SVGAGI. Unmatched junction bases numbered 13, after V lost 8 bases and J lost 7 bases. The CDR3 has 14 amino acids.

The CDR3 DNA reads as TGTGCCAGTAGTAATGGGGGGCTTGGGGCCAACGTCCTGACTTTC. Encoded protein: CASSNGGLGANVLTF. The V and J genes are TRBV19 and TRBJ2-6, with D perhaps assigned TRBD1 or TRBD2 (6 bases each). This CDR3 is 15 amino acids long. Germline CDR1 is LNHDA and CDR2 is SQIVND (reference sequence). Deletions cut 4 bases from V and 3 bases from J, with 10 bases between.

The gene calls are TRBV30 and TRBJ2-7; D unclear. Germline values: CDR1 GTSNPN, CDR2 SVGIG (reference sequence). The CDR3 is 11 residues long. V lost 1 base to trimming and J lost 9 bases, with 10 bases between them. CDR3 nucleotide sequence: TGTGCCTGGAGTGCTAAGTCTGTGCAGTACTTC. Translated, it gives CAWSAKSVQYF.